What follows are 25 T cell receptor beta chains derived from one specimen sequenced in a study of blood T cell repertoires in COVID-19. The data were produced by immunoSEQ multiplex PCR, yet TCRdb's version contains in-frame clones alone and is incomplete. The sample lists 150,000 or so clones; roughly 83% were seen once. What was sequenced was peripheral blood. The source is an older woman with acute or convalescent COVID-19.

The V gene is TRBV6-2 or TRBV6-3, the J gene TRBJ2-7, with TRBD1 matching over 7 bases. Germline V lookup: CDR1 MNHEY, CDR2 SVGEGT. The V segment lost 2 bases and the J segment 3 bases; nucleotides outside the gene matches: 4. This CDR3 spans 14 amino acids. The DNA of the CDR3 is TGTGCCAGCAGTTACCCACGGGACAGCTACGAGCAGTACTTC. Encoded protein: CASSYPRDSYEQYF.

The V call is TRBV6-5, the J call TRBJ1-4, with a possible D match to TRBD1 (6 bases). The ends were cut back, 10 bases at V and 6 bases at J, with 15 bases in the middle. This CDR3 region has 13 residues. Germline loops: CDR1 MNHEY, CDR2 SVGAGI. CDR3 in amino acids: CAIRQDPYEKLFF. CDR3 nucleotides: TGTGCCATTAGACAGGATCCTTATGAAAAACTGTTTTTT.

This clone was detected once. The chain has TRBV6-5 and TRBJ2-1; 8 nucleotides agree with TRBD1. CDR1 is MNHEY, CDR2 SVGAGI, per germline. The CDR3 runs to 15 residues. Trimming removed 7 bases from V and 0 bases from J; junction bases left unmatched: 5. The CDR3 coding sequence is TGTGCCAGCATGATAGACAGGGGCTCCTACAATGAGCAGTTCTTC. Translation: CASMIDRGSYNEQFF.

The chain has TRBV6-5 and TRBJ1-4; unclear D gene. CDR1 is MNHEY and CDR2 is SVGAGI in the germline V gene. CDR3 length equals 14 residues. V lost 7 bases and J lost 0, with 9 bases in between. CDR3 sequence reads: CASTEGATNEKLFF. CDR3 nucleotides: TGTGCCAGCACCGAGGGTGCAACTAATGAAAAACTGTTTTTT.

V gene TRBV3-1 (or the pseudogene TRBV3-2) combines with J gene TRBJ2-7; D may be TRBD2 (5 bases). Looked up from germline, CDR1 is LGHDT and CDR2 is YNNKEL (reference sequence). CDR3 length: 15 residues. Trimming stripped 1 base from V and 6 bases from J, with 16 bases between. Here the CDR3 reads CASSQVGRRSVEQYF. The CDR3, as DNA: TGTGCCAGCAGCCAAGTCGGTAGGAGGTCTGTCGAGCAGTACTTC.

V usage is TRBV19 and J usage is TRBJ1-6; D unclear. Deletions cut 6 bases from V and 0 bases from J, with 6 bases between. The CDR3 spans 14 residues. Germline V gene sequence: CDR1 LNHDA, CDR2 SQIVND (reference sequence). Written as DNA, the CDR3 is TGTGCCAGTAGATACAGCTCCTATAATTCACCCCTCCACTTT. Amino acids: CASRYSSYNSPLHF. The full variable domain, rest sourced from reference TRBV19 and TRBJ1-6, is DGGITQSPKYLFRKEGQNVTLSCEQNLNHDAMYWYRQDPGQGLRLIYYSQIVNDFQKGDIAEGYSVSREKKESFPLTVTSAQKNPTAFYLCASRYSSYNSPLHFGNGTRLTVT.

This chain links TRBV19 with TRBJ1-2; D ambiguous. This CDR3 region has 14 residues. V dropped 3 bases and J dropped 4 bases, with 12 bases sitting between them. Germline CDR1 reads LNHDA; CDR2 reads SQIVND (reference sequence). The CDR3 region has the DNA TGTGCCAGTAGTATCGGGGAAGGGTCCTATGGCTACACCTTC. Its translation is CASSIGEGSYGYTF.

The genes are TRBV5-4 and TRBJ1-3; D call uncertain. This CDR3 has 15 residues. From germline, CDR1 is SGHNT and CDR2 YYREEE (reference sequence). V was trimmed by 0 bases and J by 0 bases, leaving 7 bases between them. CDR3 DNA: TGTGCCAGCAGCTTGGATCGGGGCTCTGGAAACACCATATATTTT. Protein: CASSLDRGSGNTIYF.

This clone was picked up one time. V and J are TRBV28 and TRBJ2-1; 10 nucleotides match TRBD2. Trimming at V came to 3 bases and at J to 7 bases, leaving 3 bases not matched to a gene. The CDR3 length is 14 residues. Germline V gene data show CDR1 as MDHEN and CDR2 as SYDVKM. The CDR3 sequence is CASSLEAGGNEQFF. In DNA form, the CDR3 reads TGTGCCAGCAGTTTGGAAGCGGGGGGGAATGAGCAGTTCTTC.

This rearrangement joins TRBV12-5 to TRBJ2-5, with 9 bases identical to TRBD1. After removal of 5 bases from V and 4 bases from J, the junction contained 5 bases not matched to a gene. CDR3 length equals 14 residues. CDR1 is LGHNT, CDR2 FRNRAP, per germline. For the CDR3, the DNA is TGTGCTAGTGGTAAGGGACAGGGAGGAGAGACCCAGTACTTC. Protein sequence: CASGKGQGGETQYF.

The J gene is TRBJ2-7, the V gene TRBV20-1; D may be TRBD1 (5 bases). Trimming took 3 bases from V and 2 from J, leaving 20 bases between them. The germline CDR1 and CDR2 sequences are DFQATT and SNEGSKA (reference sequence). CDR3 size: 16 residues. Here the CDR3 reads CSASNLFDTGTYEQYF. The CDR3 DNA sequence: TGCAGTGCTAGTAATCTGTTTGACACAGGAACCTACGAGCAGTACTTC.

The rearrangement joins TRBV7-3 to TRBJ2-7; 7 bases are a match to TRBD1. Germline V gene lookup returns CDR1 SGHTA and CDR2 FQGTGA. The CDR3 runs to 14 residues. V shed 5 bases and J 2 bases; nucleotides not matched to a gene: 6. The CDR3 reads CASSPGTATYEQYF. CDR3 sequence (DNA): TGTGCCAGCAGCCCTGGGACAGCTACCTACGAGCAGTACTTC.

The chain combines TRBV19 with TRBJ1-3, with a possible D match to TRBD1 (6 bases). This CDR3 has 15 amino acids. V was clipped by 6 bases and J by 2 bases, with 14 bases between them. Germline V lookup: CDR1 LNHDA, CDR2 SQIVND (reference sequence). CDR3 nucleotides: TGTGCCAGTAGCCCTAGAGGACAGACTGGAAACACCATATATTTT. Protein sequence: CASSPRGQTGNTIYF.

In DNA, the CDR3 is TGTGCCAGCAGCTTTCGGTCTCCGGGACAGGGCCCCTATAATTCACCCCTCCACTTT. Translating it yields CASSFRSPGQGPYNSPLHF. The chain carries TRBV5-6 and TRBJ1-6; 9 positions agree with TRBD1. The germline V gene encodes CDR1 SGHDT and CDR2 YYEEEE. V was clipped by 2 bases and J by 2 bases; unmatched bases: 11. This CDR3 contains 19 residues.

CDR3 nucleotides: TGTGCCAGCAGCCGTTGGACTAGCGGGGACACAGATACGCAGTATTTT. Protein sequence: CASSRWTSGDTDTQYF. The chain couples TRBV3-1 (or the pseudogene TRBV3-2) to TRBJ2-3; 12 bases are a match to TRBD2. In germline, CDR1 is LGHDT, CDR2 YNNKEL (reference sequence). With 4 bases clipped from V and 2 bases from J, the junction kept 4 bases outside the gene matches. The CDR3 extends over 16 amino acids.

This chain joins TRBV29-1 and TRBJ1-4; no reliable D call. In germline, CDR1 is SQVTM, CDR2 ANQGSEA. This CDR3 is 13 amino acids long. The ends were cut back, 6 bases at V and 8 bases at J, with 16 bases in the middle. The CDR3 sequence: CSVLIGGLEKLFF. In DNA form, the CDR3 reads TGCAGCGTCCTGATCGGAGGGCTCGAAAAACTGTTTTTT.

This clone came up once. The chain uses TRBV24-1 and TRBJ2-5, with D maybe TRBD2 (5 bases). Trimming cost V 5 bases and J 1 base, with 10 bases left between them. The CDR3 covers 14 residues. Germline V gene data show CDR1 as KGHDR and CDR2 as SFDVKD. DNA for the CDR3: TGTGCCACCAGTGCAGCGGAAAGCCAAGAGACCCAGTACTTC. It encodes CATSAAESQETQYF.

CDR3 loop: CASSLGQGFLYGYTF. The CDR3 nucleotides read TGTGCCAGCAGTCTAGGACAGGGATTTCTCTATGGCTACACCTTC. The chain joins TRBV28 to TRBJ1-2, with TRBD1 matching 8 bases. Germline V gene data show CDR1 as MDHEN and CDR2 as SYDVKM. The CDR3 consists of 15 residues. The junction had 9 bases not matched to a gene; V was cut back by 5 bases and J by 4 bases.

About this clone: Other DNA variants within this sample encode the same CDR3. DNA for the CDR3: TGTGCCAGCAGTTTGCAGGGTCTGAACACTGAAGCTTTCTTT. Amino acid sequence: CASSLQGLNTEAFF. This chain links TRBV27 with TRBJ1-1, with a possible D match to TRBD1 (5 bases). The length of the CDR3 is 14 residues. Germline V lookup: CDR1 MNHEY, CDR2 SMNVEV (reference sequence). With 3 bases removed from V and 0 bases from J, the gap between germline ends came to 8 bases.

The chain couples TRBV5-5 to TRBJ1-2; D unclear. V lost 0 bases and J 4 bases, leaving 10 bases between the germline ends. CDR1 SGHKS and CDR2 YYEKEE come from the germline V gene (reference sequence). The CDR3 length is 14 residues. The CDR3 DNA reads as TGTGCCAGCAGCTTGGTCCCACAACCCTATGGCTACACCTTC. This encodes CASSLVPQPYGYTF.

The rearrangement links TRBV5-5 to TRBJ1-5; a weak D match, TRBD1 (5 bases). Germline V gene data show CDR1 as SGHKS and CDR2 as YYEKEE (reference sequence). The V gene lost 2 bases and the J gene lost 4 bases, with 13 bases spanning the gap. CDR3 size: 15 residues. CDR3 bases: TGTGCCAGCAGCTTTGGGCAGGGTCATAATCAGCCCCAGCATTTT. Its protein product is CASSFGQGHNQPQHF.

The chain is built from TRBV5-1 and TRBJ1-3, with D tentatively TRBD1 (5 bases). CDR1 and CDR2 from the germline V gene are SGHRS and YFSETQ. Trimming removed 0 bases at V and 8 bases at J, with 15 bases between. This CDR3 has 15 amino acids. The CDR3 sequence is CASSLAPTALDTIYF. The CDR3, as DNA: TGCGCCAGCAGCTTGGCCCCGACAGCCCTGGACACCATATATTTT.

CDR3 bases: TGCGCCATCAAATCCGCGGACAGGGCTAAAACCTACGAGCAGTACTTC. Translating it yields CAIKSADRAKTYEQYF. The chain employs TRBV23-1 and TRBJ2-7; 8 nucleotides align to TRBD1. TRBV23-1 is known as an ORF, though its function is uncertain. This CDR3 region has 16 residues. The junction had 16 bases not matched to a gene; V was cut back by 10 bases and J by 2 bases.

The chain carries TRBV28 and TRBJ1-1; 8 bases are a match to TRBD1. Per the germline V gene, CDR1 is MDHEN and CDR2 is SYDVKM. The CDR3 loop spans 17 amino acids. Unmatched junction bases numbered 7, after V lost 1 base and J lost 0 bases. DNA of the CDR3: TGTGCCAGCAGTTTATTGGGCAGGGGGCTACTGAACACTGAAGCTTTCTTT. This gives the protein CASSLLGRGLLNTEAFF.

V is TRBV11-2 and J is TRBJ1-1; 8 bases map to TRBD1. The CDR3 has 13 amino acids. CDR1 is SGHAT, CDR2 FQNNGV, per germline. The ends lost 0 bases at V and 9 bases at J; junction bases unmatched: 3. Here the CDR3 DNA reads TGTGCCAGCAGCTTAGATGGGACAGGCAAAGCTTTCTTT. Amino acid sequence: CASSLDGTGKAFF.